Below, one TCR beta chain is given with its context. This sample was taken from a study of CD8 T cells in Susac syndrome. The germline gives CDR1 DFQATT, CDR2 SNEGSKA (reference sequence). CDR3 length: 13 residues. Deletions cut 2 bases from V and 1 base from J, with 8 bases between. An input of about 0.45 to 1 ug of RNA was subjected to reverse transcription using random hexamers. TCR beta CDR3 was amplified by immunoSEQ multiplex PCR. This amplification extended across 54 Vbeta and 13 Jbeta segments. One entry per CDR3 protein, called by TCRdb with MiXCR from the immunoSEQ multiplex PCR reads. The sample has about 200,000 distinct CDR3 sequences; 90% to 95% are singletons.

This sequence was found in a human donor with multiple sclerosis. The V gene is TRBV20-1, the J gene TRBJ1-1; weak D call: TRBD1 (6 bases). The source material was CD4+ T cells from PBMCs. The CDR3 reads CSARNRENTEAFF. The CDR3 DNA sequence: TGCAGTGCTAGAAACAGGGAGAACACTGAAGCTTTCTTT.